This T cell receptor beta chain was recovered during a study of blood T cell repertoires in COVID-19. The repertoire was sequenced with immunoSEQ multiplex PCR; TCRdb's copy has only in-frame clones and lacks some. Seen here are some 350,000 clones, around 90% observed once, and the top ten hold approximately 3%. V dropped 3 bases and J dropped 0 bases, with 18 bases sitting between them. Germline-derived CDR1 and CDR2 are SEHNR and FQNEAQ (reference sequence). The CDR3 extends over 18 amino acids. Sequenced sample: peripheral blood. This chain uses TRBV7-9 with TRBJ1-3, with D maybe TRBD1 (5 bases). The TCR originated in a woman between 25 and 40 years old with COVID-19, enrolled during active disease. For the CDR3, the DNA is TGTGCCAGCAGCTTCCTGGGAGGGACGACGAGCTCTGGAAACACCATATATTTT. Residues: CASSFLGGTTSSGNTIYF.